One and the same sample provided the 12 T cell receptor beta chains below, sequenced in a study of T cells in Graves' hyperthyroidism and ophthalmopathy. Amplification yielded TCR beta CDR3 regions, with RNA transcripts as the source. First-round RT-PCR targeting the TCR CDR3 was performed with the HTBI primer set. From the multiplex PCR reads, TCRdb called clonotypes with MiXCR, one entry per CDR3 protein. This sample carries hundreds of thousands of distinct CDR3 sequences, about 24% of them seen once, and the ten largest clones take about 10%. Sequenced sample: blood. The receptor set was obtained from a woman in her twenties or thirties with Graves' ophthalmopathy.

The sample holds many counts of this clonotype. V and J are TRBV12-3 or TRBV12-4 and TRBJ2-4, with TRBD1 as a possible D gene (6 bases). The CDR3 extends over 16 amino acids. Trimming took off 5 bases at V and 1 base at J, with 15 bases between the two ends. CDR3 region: CASSPRIQGAKNIQYF. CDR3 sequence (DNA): TGTGCCAGCAGTCCACGGATACAGGGTGCCAAAAACATTCAGTACTTC.

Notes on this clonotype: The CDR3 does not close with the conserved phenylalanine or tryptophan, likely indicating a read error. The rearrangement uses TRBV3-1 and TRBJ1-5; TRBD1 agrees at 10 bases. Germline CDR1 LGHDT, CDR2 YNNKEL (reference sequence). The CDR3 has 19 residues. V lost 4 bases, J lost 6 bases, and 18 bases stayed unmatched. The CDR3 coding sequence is TGTGCCAGCAGCCGGAGCGCCGGGACAGGGGTTTTAGGTAGTCAGCCCCAGCATTCT. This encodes CASSRSAGTGVLGSQPQHS.

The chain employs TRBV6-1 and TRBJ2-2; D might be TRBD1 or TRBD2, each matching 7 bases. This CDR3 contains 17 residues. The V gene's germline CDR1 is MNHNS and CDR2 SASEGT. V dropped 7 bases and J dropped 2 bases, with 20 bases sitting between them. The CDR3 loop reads CASIMGGGAFNTGELFF. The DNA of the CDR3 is TGTGCCAGCATAATGGGAGGGGGCGCATTTAACACCGGGGAGCTGTTTTTT.

In DNA, the CDR3 is TGTGCCAGCAGCTCTCGGATGCAGGGGACCCAGTACTTC. It translates to CASSSRMQGTQYF. The chain employs TRBV7-2 and TRBJ2-5; tentatively, D is TRBD1 (5 bases). Germline values: CDR1 SGHTA, CDR2 FQGNSA. The CDR3 contains 13 residues. V shed 4 bases and J shed 7 bases, with 13 bases lying between them. Complete variable domain (other parts from reference TRBV7-2 and TRBJ2-5): GAGVSQSPSNKVTEKGKDVELRCDPISGHTALYWYRQSLGQGLEFLIYFQGNSAPDKSGLPSDRFSAERTGGSVSTLTIQRTQQEDSAVYLCASSSRMQGTQYFGPGTRLLVL.

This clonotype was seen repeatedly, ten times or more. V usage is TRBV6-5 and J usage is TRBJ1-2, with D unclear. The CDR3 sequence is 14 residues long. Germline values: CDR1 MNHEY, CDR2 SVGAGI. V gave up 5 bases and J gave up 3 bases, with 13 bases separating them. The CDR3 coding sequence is TGTGCCAGCAGTACCCAGCCGGGAGACTATGGCTACACCTTC. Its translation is CASSTQPGDYGYTF.

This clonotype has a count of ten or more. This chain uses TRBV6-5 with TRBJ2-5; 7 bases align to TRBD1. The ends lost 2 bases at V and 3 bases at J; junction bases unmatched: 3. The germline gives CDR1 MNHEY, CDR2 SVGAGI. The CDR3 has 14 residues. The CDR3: CASSYLQGKETQYF. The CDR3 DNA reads TGTGCCAGCAGTTACCTACAGGGGAAAGAGACCCAGTACTTC.

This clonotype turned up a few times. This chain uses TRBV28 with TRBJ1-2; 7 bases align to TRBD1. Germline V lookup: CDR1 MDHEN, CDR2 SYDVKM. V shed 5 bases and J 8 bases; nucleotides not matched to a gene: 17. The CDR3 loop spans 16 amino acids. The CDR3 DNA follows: TGTGCCAGCAGTCTACTCGGACAGGAGGCTAGCAGGGGCTACACCTTC. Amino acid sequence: CASSLLGQEASRGYTF.

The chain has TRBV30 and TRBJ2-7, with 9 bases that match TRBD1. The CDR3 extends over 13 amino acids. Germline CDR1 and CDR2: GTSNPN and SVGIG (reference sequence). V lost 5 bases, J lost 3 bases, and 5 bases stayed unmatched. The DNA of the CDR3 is TGTGCCTGGCGCTACAGGGGGCTCTACGAGCAGTACTTC. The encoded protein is CAWRYRGLYEQYF.

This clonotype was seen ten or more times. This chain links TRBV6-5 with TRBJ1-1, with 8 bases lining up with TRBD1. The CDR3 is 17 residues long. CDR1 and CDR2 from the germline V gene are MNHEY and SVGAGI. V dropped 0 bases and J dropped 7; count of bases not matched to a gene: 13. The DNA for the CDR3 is TGTGCCAGCAGTTACTCAAGCGCAGGGGGCGCATGGGGTGAAGCTTTCTTT. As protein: CASSYSSAGGAWGEAFF.

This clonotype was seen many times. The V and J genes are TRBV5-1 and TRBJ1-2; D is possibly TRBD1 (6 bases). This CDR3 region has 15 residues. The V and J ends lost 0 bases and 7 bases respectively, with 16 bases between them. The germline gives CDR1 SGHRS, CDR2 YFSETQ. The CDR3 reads CASSLDAAGEGGYTF. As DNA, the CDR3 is TGCGCCAGCAGCTTGGACGCGGCAGGGGAGGGTGGCTACACCTTC. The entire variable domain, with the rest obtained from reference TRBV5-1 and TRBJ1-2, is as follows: KAGVTQTPRYLIKTRGQQVTLSCSPISGHRSVSWYQQTPGQGLQFLFEYFSETQRNKGNFPGRFSGRQFSNSRSEMNVSTLELGDSALYLCASSLDAAGEGGYTFGSGTRLTVV.

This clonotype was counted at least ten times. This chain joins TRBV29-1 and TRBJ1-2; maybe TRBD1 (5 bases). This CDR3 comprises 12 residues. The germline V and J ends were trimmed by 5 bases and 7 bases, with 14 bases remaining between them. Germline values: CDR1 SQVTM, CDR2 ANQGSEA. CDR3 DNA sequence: TGCAGCGTTCTTGTGACAGCCAGTGGCTACACCTTC. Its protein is CSVLVTASGYTF.

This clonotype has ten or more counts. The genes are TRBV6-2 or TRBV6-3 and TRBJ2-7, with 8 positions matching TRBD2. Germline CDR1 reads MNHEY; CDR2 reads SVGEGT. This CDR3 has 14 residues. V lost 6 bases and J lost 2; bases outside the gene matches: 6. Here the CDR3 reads CASRIPGLAYEQYF. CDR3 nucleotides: TGTGCCAGCAGGATCCCGGGACTAGCCTACGAGCAGTACTTC.